This TCR beta chain was identified in a study of blood T cells in healthy people across ages (dated by TCRdb to 2014 to 2015). Study-level background: Template switching captured roughly one uniquely barcoded TCR beta cDNA molecule per two T cells in model experiments. The study measured age-related changes in TCR beta repertoire diversity using deep sequencing normalized with unique cDNA molecular identifiers. Donors were grouped into four age groups: young (average approximately 15 years), middle-aged (roughly 38), aged (about 60) and long-lived (around 80). To avoid experimental bias, donors of different ages were distributed randomly across sequencing lanes. Two additional independent replicas of 1 million unique cDNA reads from the same blood draw were analyzed for two donors (one aged 18 to 29 and one aged 80 or older).

The study at large found these results: Total diversity estimates from one million sequenced T cells were considered lower bounds and underestimates. Since profiling was done on bulk unsorted PBMCs, naive and antigen-experienced compartments could not be conclusively compared. There was a strong correlation between observed TCR beta diversity and the percentage of naive T cells measured by flow cytometry. Observed TCR beta diversity per million T cells fell roughly linearly with age, and a significant reduction was already apparent by age roughly 40. Compared with the aged group, more naive CD4+ T cells, fewer expanded clones and increased TCR diversity were shown by the long-lived group, suggesting age selection. Because the CMV infection status of the donors was unknown, age-related changes in expanded clonotypes may potentially have been confounded.

Donors were 30 to 45 systemically healthy Caucasian individuals from Russia aged roughly 6 to 90 years. Each donor gave roughly 9.5 milliliters of peripheral blood, collected into EDTA-treated Vacutainer tubes. Ficoll-Paque density-gradient centrifugation was used to isolate PBMCs, with at least 7 million per sample. Total RNA, at least 6 micrograms per sample, was extracted from PBMCs with Trizol reagent. For every donor, flow cytometry on a PBMC aliquot measured the percentage of naive CD45RAhigh/CD27high T cells. Libraries were built with 5' RACE. Instrument used: Illumina HiSeq 2500. A second roughly 6 to 12 cycle PCR used a sample-barcoded 5' primer and a J-beta primer mix. Each TCR beta cDNA molecule received a unique molecular identifier from a template-switch 5' adaptor carrying 12 random nucleotides. Each sample yielded at least 2.5 million CDR3-containing paired-end reads. The Mint cDNA synthesis kit, primed by a TRBC-specific oligonucleotide, was used to synthesize first-strand cDNA from all RNA. All cDNA was treated with uracil-DNA glycosylase and then went through a first 18-cycle PCR with the universal primers M1SS and BC2_uni_R. The original pipeline was this. For normalization, 1 million high-quality reads were randomly selected from each sample, with every read carrying a distinct molecular identifier. Instead of being binned into consensus sequences, reads that shared molecular identifiers were thrown out. MiTCR, run with a Q25 quality threshold and the strictest error-elimination algorithm, handled CDR3 identification, clonotype clustering and error correction. A nonparametric unseen species model with Euler transformation was used to estimate a lower bound on total TCR beta diversity. Starting from the raw public reads, TCRdb applied fastp trimming at Q25, assembled clones with MiXCR and retained in-frame beta chains. Every CDR3 protein is listed once, alongside the most common genes and DNA of its rows. The V and J calls follow TCRdb's processing rather than the paper's. This sample lists roughly 1,700,000 distinct CDR3 sequences; roughly 30% were detected once. Clones ranked in the top ten supply 6.5% to 8.5% of the sample.

This clonotype was seen many times. Its binding antigen is unknown. No base quality information exists; no much larger clone differs at one position. The sequence came from a woman aged 25 to 45 in good health. Material: blood.

Read as DNA, the sequence is TGTGCCATCAAAGGACTAGCTGTCGGAGAGACCCAGTACTTC. Its protein product is CAIKGLAVGETQYF. Rearrangement joined TRBV10-3 to TRBJ2-5; 8 central bases correspond to TRBD2. Ends trimmed: V by 7 bases, J by 4 bases; bases unmatched to a gene: 8. CDR1 is given as ENHRY and CDR2 as SYGVKD, both from the germline V gene. The cysteine opens and the phenylalanine closes a CDR3 of 14 amino acids. The CDR3 DNA has 42 bases and is translated from base 1.